This TCR beta chain was identified in a study of human T cells and chemical hapten exposure (dated by TCRdb to about 2021). A note on the overall study: For sensitization, 2% DPC in acetone was applied to a 2 cm by 2 cm area of upper inner arm skin. Patients additionally received weekly therapeutic DPC doses to the scalp throughout the approximately 25-week study period. Patch testing was done on the upper back using Finn chambers containing 0.01% DPC, and results were scored after 6 days according to International Contact Dermatitis Research Group standards. Alopecia areata with under or over 50% scalp involvement, alopecia totalis and alopecia universalis were represented in the patient cohort, which was mostly female. Libraries were combined into a pool for sequencing, and differences in TCR yield between samples came mainly from small differences in library volumes within the pool. Peripheral blood TCR repertoire changes were tracked in vivo in alopecia patients during primary and secondary sensitization to the hapten diphenylcyclopropenone (DPC). Blood samples were taken from patients before sensitization (week 0) and then at 2, 6 and about 24 weeks after DPC sensitization. Blood for TCR sequencing was provided by twenty-nine alopecia patients at one to four time points (pre-sensitization, 2, 6 and 24 weeks).

Here is what the overall study found, with its caveats: Patch test score correlated positively with the number of PT1 expanded TCRs, reaching significance at thresholds 8, 16 and 32 but not at 4. Alopecia, a presumed autoimmune disease, was present in all patients, so the immune response of the patients might differ from that of healthy individuals. No change with DPC sensitization was found in the number of TCRs above 1 in 1000 frequency, and no evidence of global repertoire structure alterations was found. Repeated subsampling changed both the strength of the expansion versus patch-test correlation and the threshold at which the correlation became significant. Significantly more large CDR3 similarity clusters were formed by expanded TCRs than by pre-sensitization or healthy control sets, consistent with antigen-driven responses.

To prepare the library, RACE was applied. For sequencing, a NextSeq 500 was employed. During library preparation, unique molecular identifiers were attached to individual cDNA molecules so that TCRs could be counted quantitatively and reproducibly. From each blood RNA sample, both TCR alpha and TCR beta chains were sequenced. As for the original processing: The median number of TCRs per sample was some 100,000, ranging from about 20,000 to 700,000. The Decombinator software suite was used to annotate V, J and CDR3 in the TCR reads. To make PS versus PT1 abundance plots, every sample was subsampled to the same number of TCRs (28,000). TCRs were defined as expanded if absent before sensitization and observed at least eight times at the 2-week time point. Through fastp at Q25 and MiXCR, TCRdb rebuilt clones from the public reads, retaining in-frame beta chains. Here each entry gathers all rows of one CDR3 protein and keeps the most common genes and DNA. The V and J calls were not made by the authors but by TCRdb's processing. The sample table records around 190,000 distinct CDR3 sequences; about 22% of these occur just once. Approximately 6.7% of the sample goes to the ten largest clones.

In light of the paper, this sample's time point label describes: patch test 1, 2 weeks after DPC sensitization. In light of the paper, this sample's treatment or condition label describes: therapeutic diphenylcyclopropenone sensitization with weekly scalp DPC. Blood at each patch-test visit was drawn before the patch test was applied. To be eligible, patients had to be aged 18 to 70, diagnosed with alopecia and judged suitable for DPC therapy, while pregnant patients were excluded. Total RNA was extracted from unfractionated whole blood that had been collected in Tempus Blood RNA tubes. This clonotype was counted ten times or more. There is no known antigen for this receptor. Base qualities are not recorded, but no much larger clone differs from it by a single base. The germline V end is reduced by 2 bases and the J end by 2 bases; junction bases left unmatched: 0. From the cysteine up to the phenylalanine, the CDR3 has a length of 14 residues. The retained sequence is limited to the CDR3, 42 bases, with the frame set at the first base. CDR1 and CDR2 are read off the germline V gene as SGDLS and YYNGEE.

The chain joins TRBV9 to TRBJ2-7; the central 11 bases match TRBD1. Here the sequenced sample was whole blood, taken in connection with sensitization to the hapten diphenylcyclopropenone (DPC). The clonotype originates from a woman aged 45-65 years with alopecia areata. Some clones in this sample may be carry-over from other donors' samples. The DNA is as follows: TGTGCCAGCAGCGTGGGACAGGGGGCCTACGAGCAGTACTTC. The translation is CASSVGQGAYEQYF.